This is a list of T cell receptor beta chains from one sample in a study of cytomegalovirus exposure and HLA in healthy donors. Produced via immunoSEQ multiplex PCR; TCRdb's table is partial and in-frame only. The sample shows about 150,000 clones, approximately 80% of them seen only once. Sample: PBMCs. The receptors were gathered from a woman between 40 and 55 years old in good health and CMV-seropositive. The CDR3 runs from the conserved cysteine through the conserved F or W. D genes are given only for firm matches. The size of a clone is reported for some rows only, either as once, few or many, or as a class for expanded clones.

d_gene: TRBD1
v_gene: TRBV2
abundance: NA
j_gene: TRBJ2-7
CDR3aa: CASGGTGGYEQYF
CDR3nt: TGTGCCAGCGGGGGGACAGGGGGCTACGAGCAGTACTTC

d_gene: TRBD2
v_gene: TRBV28
abundance: NA
j_gene: TRBJ2-3
CDR3aa: CASSLIGLAGAWDTDTQYF
CDR3nt: TGTGCCAGCAGTTTAATTGGGCTAGCGGGAGCTTGGGACACAGATACGCAGTATTTT

d_gene: NA
v_gene: TRBV2
abundance: NA
j_gene: TRBJ2-2
CDR3aa: CASSTNIIDTGELFF
CDR3nt: TGTGCCAGCAGTACTAACATAATTGACACCGGGGAGCTGTTTTTT

d_gene: TRBD2
v_gene: TRBV6-6
abundance: NA
j_gene: TRBJ2-7
CDR3aa: CASSQFGERGTYEQYF
CDR3nt: TGTGCCAGCAGTCAGTTTGGCGAGCGGGGAACCTACGAGCAGTACTTC

d_gene: TRBD2
v_gene: TRBV9
abundance: NA
j_gene: TRBJ2-3
CDR3aa: CASSVSSGGVWDTQYF
CDR3nt: TGTGCCAGCAGCGTCTCTAGCGGGGGGGTGTGGGATACGCAGTATTTT

d_gene: TRBD1
v_gene: TRBV18
abundance: NA
j_gene: TRBJ1-2
CDR3aa: CASSRGTGGTVNYGYTF
CDR3nt: TGTGCCAGCTCACGCGGGACAGGGGGTACCGTTAACTATGGCTACACCTTC

d_gene: NA
v_gene: TRBV9
abundance: NA
j_gene: TRBJ2-1
CDR3aa: CASSVSSAYNEQFF
CDR3nt: TGTGCCAGCAGCGTAAGTAGCGCCTACAATGAGCAGTTCTTC

d_gene: NA
v_gene: TRBV7-9
abundance: NA
j_gene: TRBJ1-3
CDR3aa: CASSLSRAGNTIYF
CDR3nt: TGTGCCAGCAGCTTAAGCAGGGCTGGAAACACCATATATTTT

d_gene: TRBD2
v_gene: TRBV6-5
abundance: NA
j_gene: TRBJ2-1
CDR3aa: CASSPPGLPSEQFF
CDR3nt: TGTGCCAGCAGTCCCCCGGGACTACCCTCCGAGCAGTTCTTC

d_gene: NA
v_gene: TRBV6-5
abundance: NA
j_gene: TRBJ2-7
CDR3aa: CASRGDHYEQYF
CDR3nt: TGTGCCAGCAGGGGCGATCATTACGAGCAGTACTTC

d_gene: TRBD1
v_gene: TRBV6-1
abundance: NA
j_gene: TRBJ2-7
CDR3aa: CASSVGRDRAPREQYF
CDR3nt: TGTGCCAGCAGTGTGGGGCGGGACAGGGCACCGCGCGAGCAGTACTTC

d_gene: NA
v_gene: TRBV21-1
abundance: NA
j_gene: TRBJ1-6
CDR3aa: CASSKGVGPPHF
CDR3nt: TGTGCCAGCAGCAAAGGGGTGGGCCCGCCCCACTTT

d_gene: NA
v_gene: TRBV6-5
abundance: few
j_gene: TRBJ1-2
CDR3aa: CASSLTETNYGYTF
CDR3nt: TGTGCCAGCAGTTTGACAGAGACTAACTATGGCTACACCTTC

d_gene: NA
v_gene: TRBV19
abundance: NA
j_gene: TRBJ1-2
CDR3aa: CASSLSEGVNGYTF
CDR3nt: TGTGCCAGTAGTCTCTCTGAGGGCGTCAATGGCTACACCTTC

d_gene: TRBD1
v_gene: TRBV30
abundance: NA
j_gene: TRBJ1-2
CDR3aa: CAWSPPGQGADTF
CDR3nt: TGTGCCTGGAGTCCCCCGGGACAGGGGGCCGACACCTTC

d_gene: TRBD1
v_gene: TRBV28
abundance: NA
j_gene: TRBJ2-7
CDR3aa: CASSLQGTGLLGEQYF
CDR3nt: TGTGCCAGCAGCTTACAGGGGACGGGGCTCCTCGGGGAGCAGTACTTC

d_gene: TRBD1
v_gene: TRBV15
abundance: NA
j_gene: TRBJ1-6
CDR3aa: CATSRTGTGNGSPLHF
CDR3nt: TGTGCCACCAGCAGAACCGGGACAGGGAACGGATCACCCCTCCACTTT

d_gene: NA
v_gene: TRBV6-5
abundance: few
j_gene: TRBJ1-2
CDR3aa: CASFGDTYGYTF
CDR3nt: TGTGCCAGCTTTGGGGACACGTATGGCTACACCTTC

d_gene: TRBD2
v_gene: TRBV11-2
abundance: NA
j_gene: TRBJ2-2
CDR3aa: CASSALAGGGGGELFF
CDR3nt: TGTGCCAGCAGCGCCCTAGCGGGAGGGGGGGGCGGGGAGCTGTTTTTT

d_gene: NA
v_gene: TRBV19
abundance: NA
j_gene: TRBJ2-1
CDR3aa: CASGVWGPNEQFF
CDR3nt: TGTGCCAGTGGCGTTTGGGGCCCCAATGAGCAGTTCTTC

d_gene: NA
v_gene: TRBV18
abundance: few
j_gene: TRBJ2-3
CDR3aa: CASSPILTAMSTDTQYF
CDR3nt: TGTGCCAGCTCACCGATCTTAACAGCAATGAGCACAGATACGCAGTATTTT

d_gene: TRBD1
v_gene: TRBV7-8
abundance: many
j_gene: TRBJ1-6
CDR3aa: CASRALRDSNSPLHF
CDR3nt: TGTGCCAGCAGAGCCCTCCGGGACAGCAATTCACCCCTCCACTTT

d_gene: TRBD2
v_gene: TRBV10-3
abundance: NA
j_gene: TRBJ2-3
CDR3aa: CAISGAGEATQYF
CDR3nt: TGTGCCATCAGTGGAGCGGGGGAAGCTACGCAGTATTTT